A selection of T cell receptor beta chains follows, all from one sample in a study of human T cells and chemical hapten exposure. TCRdb re-derived calls from the RACE reads in MiXCR, one entry per CDR3 protein. The repertoire includes around 56,000 distinct CDR3 sequences, roughly 9.8% of them detected once, and nearly 10% sits in the top ten. The source material was whole blood, sampled in connection with sensitization to the hapten diphenylcyclopropenone (DPC). These receptors were collected from a man in his forties or fifties with alopecia areata. Some clones in this sample may be carry-over from other donors' samples. Each CDR3 is given with its conserved first and last residue. Each record gives: V gene, CDR3 protein.

TRBV18 CASSTSGANQPQHF
TRBV30 CALSRNSPLHF
TRBV5-6 CASTKETPPNTEAFF
TRBV20-1 CSARGGTSRGSYEQYF
TRBV30 CAWGEGAIADLYNEQFF
TRBV7-9 CASSLERREGQQETQYF
TRBV7-3 CASSQGGSSNEQFF
TRBV3-1 CASSLAGGPKETQYF
TRBV6-2/TRBV6-3 CASSYAGLSSGNEQFF
TRBV5-1 CASSLGLAEYEQYF
TRBV6-2/TRBV6-3 CASSLPGSRNQPQHF
TRBV11-2 CASSPMAGISYNEQFF
TRBV6-2/TRBV6-3 CATTVSYNEQFF
TRBV6-5 CASSSDRGYTF
TRBV2 CASSEAVKDTGELFF
TRBV11-2 CASSYGTSGINEQFF
TRBV11-2 CASSLSFSGTWETQYF
TRBV19 CASSIIDNYGYTF
TRBV20-1 CSAGDRVGEQFF
TRBV6-2/TRBV6-3 CASSDLGQGPYEQYF
TRBV28 CASSEWDGEETQYF
TRBV6-5 CASSYSLAGVGDTQYF
TRBV6-2/TRBV6-3 CASSYGRTEAFF
TRBV5-1 CASSSTGAYGYTF
TRBV9 CASSVVTGSLTDTQYF
TRBV4-3 CASSQAETGGSEAFF
TRBV7-3 CASSRDLWSPQHF
TRBV11-2 CASSLDADLFSYEQYF
TRBV25-1 CASSDGASGPTDEQFF
TRBV10-3 CATQQGDSYEQYF
TRBV15 CATSRAGAVNNEQFF
TRBV20-1 CSASGSGPYEQYF
TRBV12-3/TRBV12-4 CASSLMSGRTTSTDTQYF
TRBV20-1 CSATSGRGADTQYF
TRBV5-5 CASTFGLAGSYEQFF
TRBV7-9 CASSPLGQGGRETQYF
TRBV29-1 CSVDAGERGSTDEQFF
TRBV21-1 CASSLRRGYNEQFF
TRBV12-3/TRBV12-4 CASSLDREQYF
TRBV5-1 CASSLKGAPGELFF
TRBV28 CASRGGGELEKLFF
TRBV5-4 CASSLGVGAGDTGELFF
TRBV7-2 CASSSQGSTGELFF
TRBV20-1 CSASRGGGFYNEQFF
TRBV7-3 CASSPQGGRAKNIQYF
TRBV4-3 CASSQPPDGNYEQYF
TRBV7-9 CASSEGAGFFNSPLHF
TRBV4-1 CASSQEALAEFYNEQFF
TRBV4-3 CASSQDRAGAGELFF
TRBV6-2/TRBV6-3 CASRLTDTQYF
TRBV15 CATSRAGSNTGELFF
TRBV7-6 CASSLGLPMSTDTQYF
TRBV11-2 CASSLDEGLGDYTF
TRBV2 CASSEPGTMSSYEQYF
TRBV6-2/TRBV6-3 CASSYSSGLAERNSYNEQFF
TRBV3-2 CASSRRHASSGANVLTF
TRBV6-2/TRBV6-3 CASSRPGTEAFF